Following are 5 T cell receptor beta chains from one sample sequenced in a study of metastatic and nonmetastatic thyroid tumors. TCRdb re-called clones via MiXCR from the PCR reads. This table has under 25,000 clones, roughly a quarter appearing once. Each patient went into thyroid surgery without having received any treatment. The source material was blood. These receptors originate from a female donor with papillary thyroid cancer or a benign thyroid nodule (not recorded which). Some clones in this sample may be carry-over from other donors' samples.

This clone was seen ten or more times. CDR3 nucleotide sequence: TGTGCCAGCAGCGCCGGGGACAAGCAGTACTTC. This codes for CASSAGDKQYF. The rearrangement uses TRBV7-6 and TRBJ2-4; possible D gene TRBD1, 6 bases. Germline assignment: CDR1 SGHVS and CDR2 FNYEAQ. Trimming shortened V by 5 bases and J by 13 bases, and 12 bases separated the two germline ends. The CDR3 length is 11 residues.

The chain joins TRBV6-5 to TRBJ2-2; 9 bases match TRBD2. The trim removed 4 bases at V and 3 bases at J, leaving 0 bases unmatched. Germline V gives CDR1 MNHEY, CDR2 SVGAGI. The CDR3 covers 14 residues. The CDR3 DNA reads TGTGCCAGCAGTTTAGCGGGAGACACCGGGGAGCTGTTTTTT. It encodes CASSLAGDTGELFF.

V and J are TRBV20-1 and TRBJ2-1; 9 positions match TRBD2. Germline loops: CDR1 DFQATT, CDR2 SNEGSKA (reference sequence). CDR3 length equals 17 residues. With 3 bases clipped from V and 0 bases from J, the junction kept 9 bases outside the gene matches. The CDR3 region has the DNA TGCAGTGCTAGTGGTCTAGCGGGACTTAGCTCCTACAATGAGCAGTTCTTC. This translates into CSASGLAGLSSYNEQFF.

This clone has a handful of counts. This chain uses TRBV27 with TRBJ1-5; D may be TRBD1 (5 bases). The CDR3 has 14 residues. Trimming shortened V by 5 bases and J by 3 bases, and 11 bases separated the two germline ends. Germline V gene sequence: CDR1 MNHEY, CDR2 SMNVEV (reference sequence). The CDR3 DNA is TGTGCCAGCAGTCTTCAGGGTAACAATCAGCCCCAGCATTTT. Protein product: CASSLQGNNQPQHF.

This clone has a count of ten or more. The chain links TRBV9 to TRBJ2-7; 9 positions agree with TRBD1. V was pared by 4 bases and J by 7 bases, with 15 bases of the junction left unmatched. The germline V gene has CDR1 SGDLS and CDR2 YYNGEE. The CDR3 is 16 residues long. Here the CDR3 reads CASSPHRQGGEREQYF. DNA of the CDR3: TGTGCCAGCAGCCCCCACCGACAGGGGGGAGAGAGGGAGCAGTACTTC.